This T cell receptor (beta chain) appears in the sequencing data of a study of blood T cell repertoires in COVID-19 (dated by TCRdb to the early 2020s). Turning to the overall study: Samples covering the acute and convalescent phases of COVID-19 were provided by collaborators in the United States, Italy and Spain. Deeply sampled blood TCRbeta repertoires from subjects exposed to, actively infected with, or recovered from COVID-19 were included in the dataset. Where available, HLA class I and class II types were obtained from metadata supplied by the sample provider rather than from assay-based typing. The material from the prospective study consisted of cDNA or gDNA derived from T cells, B-cell-depleted T cells, or PBMCs. A freely available public database, intended as a resource for researchers studying the immune response to SARS-CoV-2, is where the repertoires were released. Nearly every sample came with metadata listing a de-identified subject ID, COVID-19 status, age in years and sex. The samples were drawn from the first 160 participants of the ongoing ImmuneRACE study and from over 950 subjects provided by 6 global collaborators. Points the paper makes about the study in general: The amount of clinical and demographic metadata varied by source and participant and was provided uncurated.

Collaborating institutions collected whole blood in K2EDTA tubes following their own protocols. For TCRbeta analysis, collaborators shipped samples in one of three forms: frozen whole blood, isolated PBMCs, or DNA extracted from either of those sample types. Its CDR3 holds 16 amino acids, cysteine through phenylalanine. The read is trimmed to its CDR3 DNA, 48 bases read in frame from base 1. For this chain, trimming is 4 bases at the V end and 7 bases at the J end, and the number of junction bases without a gene match is 9. CDR1 is given as SSHAT and CDR2 as FNYEAQ, both from the germline V gene (reference sequence). TCRbeta CDR3 regions were amplified from genomic DNA using the immunoSEQ Assay, a bias-controlled multiplex PCR. As for how the authors treated the data: Nucleated cell counts per sample were estimated from amplification of reference gene primers within the assay. To quantify the absolute abundance of each unique TCRbeta CDR3 rearrangement, sequence reads were collapsed and filtered. For each sample, productive Simpson clonality was calculated by taking the square root of Simpson's diversity index across productive rearrangements. What TCRdb holds here is the immuneACCESS table cut down to in-frame rearrangements. Part of the clones is not present; checked against another copy, under half of the missing clones reflect an unresolved V gene, and the others are unexplained. V, J and clone size are taken as reported in that table, and D and trimming were inferred from the DNA itself. The sample yields some 150,000 clones; around four fifths were counted once. Together, the top ten hold 2.5% to 3% of the sample.

Points on this clone: It lacks a known antigen. Base qualities are missing; no much larger clone stands one base away.

The chain employs TRBV7-7 and TRBJ2-1; 11 junctional bases match TRBD2. Sequencing was carried out using peripheral blood. This clonotype was sampled from a woman in her thirties or forties with active or convalescent COVID-19. The sequence in DNA is TGTGCCAGCAGCTCCCAACTAGCGGGGGCGGGGAATGAGCAGTTCTTC. Translation gives CASSSQLAGAGNEQFF. With the portions outside the CDR3 filled from the reference TRBV7-7 and TRBJ2-1 genes, the complete variable region becomes GAGVSQSPRYKVTKRGQDVTLRCDPISSHATLYWYQQALGQGPEFLTYFNYEAQPDKSGLPSDRFSAERPEGSISTLTIQRTEQRDSAMYRCASSSQLAGAGNEQFFGPGTRLTVL.